Listed below are T cell receptor beta chains from one sample, sequenced in a study of T cell responses to AZD1222 COVID-19 vaccine. Profiled with immunoSEQ multiplex PCR; TCRdb holds only in-frame clones, not every one. The table lists 24,000 or so clones, around 90% of them singletons. The source material was peripheral blood, sampled 28 days after the second AZD1222 dose. The receptors here all came from an adult who received the AZD1222 COVID-19 vaccine. Both conserved end residues are part of each CDR3. Each record gives: V gene, D gene, J gene, CDR3 protein. D genes are given only for firm matches.

TRBV29-1	TRBD1	TRBJ1-1	CSVAGTAGNTEAFF
TRBV27	.	TRBJ1-6	CASSWTAINSPLHF
TRBV6-1	.	TRBJ1-5	CASSDHGRQPQHF
TRBV5-1	TRBD2	TRBJ2-7	CASTAWTAGAYEQYF
TRBV6-6	.	TRBJ1-2	CASSLPQGGYTF
TRBV2	.	TRBJ2-6	CANPRVAMNSGANVLTF
TRBV9	.	TRBJ1-2	CASSARAYGYTF
TRBV28	.	TRBJ1-1	CASSSPSNWEAFF
TRBV30	.	TRBJ1-3	CAWSVRGTIGNTIYF
TRBV2	.	TRBJ2-5	CASSLNSGLIGETQYF
TRBV6-6	.	TRBJ2-7	CASSYGLPTSYEQYF
TRBV7-6	TRBD1	TRBJ1-6	CASSHTTGQLHF
TRBV5-6	.	TRBJ1-2	CASSLLGDSHHGYTF
TRBV6-6	.	TRBJ1-5	CASSYDGIGSQPQHF
TRBV6-2/TRBV6-3	.	TRBJ1-5	CASSYKFGAGANQPQHF
TRBV2	TRBD1	TRBJ1-4	CASSAGTVVREKLFF
TRBV7-8	.	TRBJ1-2	CASSLAFGPWNGYTF
TRBV11-3	TRBD2	TRBJ2-3	CASSQGLGPDTQYF
TRBV7-8	.	TRBJ2-2	CASSRGTTPPGELFF
TRBV10-1	.	TRBJ2-1	CASSEPRDINEQFF
TRBV7-3	.	TRBJ2-3	CASSPDVIRGDTQYF
TRBV12-3/TRBV12-4	TRBD1	TRBJ1-1	CASSLPQGAPAFF
TRBV28	.	TRBJ2-4	CASSPHTSLAKNIQYF
TRBV5-1	TRBD2	TRBJ2-4	CASSNLGTSARIQYF
TRBV28	.	TRBJ1-1	CASWGGGRNTEAFF
TRBV30	TRBD1	TRBJ2-7	CAWRPGTAYEQYF